The text below deals with one T cell receptor (beta chain). Antigen unknown. This CDR3 has 12 amino acids. Per germline, CDR1 SGHVS and CDR2 FNYEAQ. V dropped 4 bases and J dropped 7 bases, with 10 bases sitting between them. This sample stems from a study of blood T cells in healthy people across ages. Study-wide results and caveats: The diversity estimates, figures obtained from one million T cells, were considered underestimates.

Combining a sample-barcoded 5' primer with a J-beta primer mix, a second PCR ran for roughly 7 to 12 cycles. TCRdb passed the 5' RACE reads through MiXCR, listing each CDR3 protein once. The table lists approximately 790,000 distinct CDR3 sequences, 62% of them singletons. Sequenced sample: blood. This sequence originates from a man between 25 and 39 years old in good health. The chain carries TRBV7-6 and TRBJ1-2, with D perhaps TRBD1 (5 bases). The CDR3 loop reads CASSSTGRGYTF. The CDR3 DNA reads TGTGCCAGCAGCTCAACGGGACGTGGCTACACCTTC.